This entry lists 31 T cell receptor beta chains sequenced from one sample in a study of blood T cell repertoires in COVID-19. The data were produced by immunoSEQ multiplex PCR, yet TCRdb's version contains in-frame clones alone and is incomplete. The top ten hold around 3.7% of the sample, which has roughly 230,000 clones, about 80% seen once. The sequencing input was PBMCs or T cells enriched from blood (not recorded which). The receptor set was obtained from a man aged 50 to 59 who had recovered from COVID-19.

CDR3 sequence (DNA): TGTGCCAGCTCGCCGGGACAGAGCTCCTACAATGAGCAGTTCTTC. Amino acid sequence: CASSPGQSSYNEQFF. The V gene is TRBV18, the J gene TRBJ2-1; 7 bases align to TRBD1. The CDR3 length is 15 residues. V lost 6 bases, J lost 0 bases, and 5 bases stayed unmatched. CDR1 is KGHSH, CDR2 LQKENI, per germline.

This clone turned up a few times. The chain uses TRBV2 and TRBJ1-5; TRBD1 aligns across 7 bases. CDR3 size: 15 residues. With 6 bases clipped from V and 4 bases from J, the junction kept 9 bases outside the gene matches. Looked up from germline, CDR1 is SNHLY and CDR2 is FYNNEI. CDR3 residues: CASRLAGGYNQPQHF. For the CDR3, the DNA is TGTGCCAGCAGGCTGGCAGGGGGGTATAATCAGCCCCAGCATTTT.

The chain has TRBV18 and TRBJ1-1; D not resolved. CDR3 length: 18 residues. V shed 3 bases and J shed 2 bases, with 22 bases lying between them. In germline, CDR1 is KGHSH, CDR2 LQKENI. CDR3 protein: CASSPIWRAEGKNTEAFF. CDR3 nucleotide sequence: TGTGCCAGCTCACCTATTTGGAGGGCAGAAGGAAAAAACACTGAAGCTTTCTTT.

CDR3 sequence: CASSSLAIQETQYF. For the CDR3, the DNA is TGTGCCAGCAGCTCATTAGCGATCCAAGAGACCCAGTACTTC. The chain has TRBV7-2 and TRBJ2-5; D may be TRBD2 (5 bases). The ends were cut back, 4 bases at V and 1 base at J, with 10 bases in the middle. This CDR3 region has 14 residues. Per the germline V gene, CDR1 is SGHTA and CDR2 is FQGNSA.

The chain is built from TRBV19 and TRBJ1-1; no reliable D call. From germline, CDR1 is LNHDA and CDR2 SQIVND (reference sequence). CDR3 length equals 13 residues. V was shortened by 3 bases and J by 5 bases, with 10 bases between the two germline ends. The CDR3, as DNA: TGTGCCAGTAGTATCGGATCGGGAACTGAAGCTTTCTTT. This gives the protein CASSIGSGTEAFF.

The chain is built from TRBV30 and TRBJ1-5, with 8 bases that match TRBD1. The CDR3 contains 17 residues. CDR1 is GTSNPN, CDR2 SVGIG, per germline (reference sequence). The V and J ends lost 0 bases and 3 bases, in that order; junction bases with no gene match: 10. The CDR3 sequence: CAWSVGVGTGINQPQHF. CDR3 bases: TGTGCCTGGAGTGTAGGGGTTGGGACAGGCATCAATCAGCCCCAGCATTTT.

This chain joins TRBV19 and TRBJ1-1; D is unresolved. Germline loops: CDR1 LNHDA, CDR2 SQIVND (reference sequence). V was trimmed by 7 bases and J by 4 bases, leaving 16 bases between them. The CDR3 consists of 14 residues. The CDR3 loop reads CASKREGGSTEAFF. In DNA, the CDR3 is TGTGCCAGTAAGAGGGAGGGAGGATCCACTGAAGCTTTCTTT.

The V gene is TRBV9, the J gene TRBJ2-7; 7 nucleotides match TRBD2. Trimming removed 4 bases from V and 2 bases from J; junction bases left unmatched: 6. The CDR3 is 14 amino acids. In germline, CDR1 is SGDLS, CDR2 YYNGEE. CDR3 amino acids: CASSSSGAAYEQYF. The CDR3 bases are TGTGCCAGCAGCTCAAGCGGGGCTGCCTACGAGCAGTACTTC.

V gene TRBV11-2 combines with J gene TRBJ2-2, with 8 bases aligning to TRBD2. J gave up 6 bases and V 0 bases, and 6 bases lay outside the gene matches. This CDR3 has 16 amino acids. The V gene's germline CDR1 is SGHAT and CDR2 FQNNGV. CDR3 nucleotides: TGTGCCAGCAGCTTAGAGGGGGTAGCGGGACCCGGGGAGCTGTTTTTT. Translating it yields CASSLEGVAGPGELFF.

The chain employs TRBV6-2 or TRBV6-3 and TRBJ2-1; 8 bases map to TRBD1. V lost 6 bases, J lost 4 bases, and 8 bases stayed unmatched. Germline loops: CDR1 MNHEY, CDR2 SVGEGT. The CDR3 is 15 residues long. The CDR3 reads CASSPTGDQYNEQFF. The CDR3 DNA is TGTGCCAGCAGCCCGACAGGGGATCAATACAATGAGCAGTTCTTC.

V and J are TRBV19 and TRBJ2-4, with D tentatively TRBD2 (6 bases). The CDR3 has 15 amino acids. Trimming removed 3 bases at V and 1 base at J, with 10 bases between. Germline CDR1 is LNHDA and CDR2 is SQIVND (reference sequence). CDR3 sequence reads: CASSIPAGAKNIQYF. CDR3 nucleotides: TGTGCCAGTAGTATCCCTGCGGGGGCCAAAAACATTCAGTACTTC.

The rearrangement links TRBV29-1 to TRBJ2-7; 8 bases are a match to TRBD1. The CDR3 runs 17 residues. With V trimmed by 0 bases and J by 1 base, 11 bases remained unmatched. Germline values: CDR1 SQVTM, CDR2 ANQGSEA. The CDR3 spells CSVEDLGRTGNSYEQYF. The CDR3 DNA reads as TGCAGCGTTGAAGATTTGGGGAGGACAGGGAATTCCTACGAGCAGTACTTC.

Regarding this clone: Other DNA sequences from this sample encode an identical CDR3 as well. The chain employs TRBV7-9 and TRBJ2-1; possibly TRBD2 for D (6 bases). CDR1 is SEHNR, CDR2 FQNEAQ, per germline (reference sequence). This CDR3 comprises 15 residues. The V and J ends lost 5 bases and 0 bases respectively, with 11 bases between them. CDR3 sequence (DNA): TGTGCCAGCAGCCCCGGGGGAAGCTCCTACAATGAGCAGTTCTTC. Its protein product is CASSPGGSSYNEQFF.

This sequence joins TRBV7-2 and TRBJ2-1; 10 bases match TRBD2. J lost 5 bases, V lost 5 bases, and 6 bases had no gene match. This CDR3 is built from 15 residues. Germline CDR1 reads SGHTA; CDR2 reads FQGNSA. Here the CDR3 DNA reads TGTGCCAGCAGCATCACTAGCGGGGCCCACAATGAGCAGTTCTTC. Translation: CASSITSGAHNEQFF.

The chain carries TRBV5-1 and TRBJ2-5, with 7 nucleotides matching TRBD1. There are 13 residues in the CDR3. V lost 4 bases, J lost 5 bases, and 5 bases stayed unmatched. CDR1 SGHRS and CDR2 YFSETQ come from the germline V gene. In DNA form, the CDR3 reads TGCGCCAGCAGCGAAACAGGGGACGAGACCCAGTACTTC. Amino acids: CASSETGDETQYF. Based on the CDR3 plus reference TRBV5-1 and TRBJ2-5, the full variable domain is KAGVTQTPRYLIKTRGQQVTLSCSPISGHRSVSWYQQTPGQGLQFLFEYFSETQRNKGNFPGRFSGRQFSNSRSEMNVSTLELGDSALYLCASSETGDETQYFGPGTRLLVL.

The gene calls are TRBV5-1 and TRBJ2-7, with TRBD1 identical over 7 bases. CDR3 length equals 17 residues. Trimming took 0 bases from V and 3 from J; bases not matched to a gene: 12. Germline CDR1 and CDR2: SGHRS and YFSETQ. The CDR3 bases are TGCGCCAGCAGCTTGGGGACAGTACGACAGGGTCTCTACGAGCAGTACTTC. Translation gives CASSLGTVRQGLYEQYF. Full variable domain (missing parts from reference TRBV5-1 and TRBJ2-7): KAGVTQTPRYLIKTRGQQVTLSCSPISGHRSVSWYQQTPGQGLQFLFEYFSETQRNKGNFPGRFSGRQFSNSRSEMNVSTLELGDSALYLCASSLGTVRQGLYEQYFGPGTRLTVT.

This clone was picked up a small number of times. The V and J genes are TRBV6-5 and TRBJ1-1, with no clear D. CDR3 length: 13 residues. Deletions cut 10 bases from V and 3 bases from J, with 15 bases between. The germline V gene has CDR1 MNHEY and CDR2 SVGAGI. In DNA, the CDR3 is TGTGCCACAGTACCGAACATACACACTGAAGCTTTCTTT. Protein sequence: CATVPNIHTEAFF.

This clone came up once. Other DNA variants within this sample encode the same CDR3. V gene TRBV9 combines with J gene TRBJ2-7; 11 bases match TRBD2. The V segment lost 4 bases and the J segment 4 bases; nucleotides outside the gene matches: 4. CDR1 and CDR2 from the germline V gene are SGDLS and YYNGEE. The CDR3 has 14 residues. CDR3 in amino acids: CASSPGLADYEQYF. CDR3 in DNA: TGTGCCAGCAGCCCGGGACTAGCGGATTACGAGCAGTACTTC.

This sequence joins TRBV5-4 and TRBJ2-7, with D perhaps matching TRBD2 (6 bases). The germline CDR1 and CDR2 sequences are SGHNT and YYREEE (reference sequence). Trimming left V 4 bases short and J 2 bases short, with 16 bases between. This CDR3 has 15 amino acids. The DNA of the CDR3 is TGTGCCAGCAGCCGGGAGCTACAGGTCCCCTACGAGCAGTACTTC. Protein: CASSRELQVPYEQYF.

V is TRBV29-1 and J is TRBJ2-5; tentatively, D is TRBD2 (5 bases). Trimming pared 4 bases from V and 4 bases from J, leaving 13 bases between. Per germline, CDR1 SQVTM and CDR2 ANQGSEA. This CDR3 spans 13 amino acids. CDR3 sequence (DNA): TGCAGCGTTGTTAGGACTGTGGGAGAGACCCAGTACTTC. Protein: CSVVRTVGETQYF.

The CDR3 DNA follows: TGTGCCAGCAGTCCTATCTACAATGAGCAGTTCTTC. Translation gives CASSPIYNEQFF. The chain uses TRBV2 and TRBJ2-1; D gene unclear. The germline CDR1 and CDR2 sequences are SNHLY and FYNNEI. V dropped 5 bases and J dropped 3 bases, with 5 bases sitting between them. The CDR3 spans 12 residues.

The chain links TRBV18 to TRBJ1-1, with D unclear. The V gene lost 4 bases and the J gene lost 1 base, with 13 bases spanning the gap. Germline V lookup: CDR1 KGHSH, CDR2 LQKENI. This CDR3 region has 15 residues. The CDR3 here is CASSLNAGENTEAFF. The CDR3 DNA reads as TGTGCCAGCTCACTTAATGCTGGAGAGAACACTGAAGCTTTCTTT. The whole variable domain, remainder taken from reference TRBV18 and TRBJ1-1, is NAGVMQNPRHLVRRRGQEARLRCSPMKGHSHVYWYRQLPEEGLKFMVYLQKENIIDESGMPKERFSAEFPKEGPSILRIQQVVRGDSAAYFCASSLNAGENTEAFFGQGTRLTVV.

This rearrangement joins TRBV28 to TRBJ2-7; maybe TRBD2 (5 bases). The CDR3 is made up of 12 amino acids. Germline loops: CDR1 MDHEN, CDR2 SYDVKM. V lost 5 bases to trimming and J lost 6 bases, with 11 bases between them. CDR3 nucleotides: TGTGCCAGCAGTGTAATGGGGAGCGAGCAGTACTTC. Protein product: CASSVMGSEQYF.

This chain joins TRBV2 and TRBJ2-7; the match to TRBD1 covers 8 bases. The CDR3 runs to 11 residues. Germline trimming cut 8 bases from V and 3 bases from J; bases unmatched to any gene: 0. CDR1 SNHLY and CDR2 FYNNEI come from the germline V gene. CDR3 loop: CASGQGYEQYF. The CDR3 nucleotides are TGTGCCAGCGGACAGGGCTACGAGCAGTACTTC.

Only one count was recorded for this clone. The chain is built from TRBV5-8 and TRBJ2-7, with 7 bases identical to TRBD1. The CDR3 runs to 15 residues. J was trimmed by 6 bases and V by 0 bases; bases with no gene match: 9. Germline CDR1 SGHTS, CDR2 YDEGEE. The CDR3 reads CASSLARGRGLEQYF. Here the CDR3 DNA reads TGTGCCAGCAGCTTGGCAAGGGGAAGGGGGCTCGAGCAGTACTTC.

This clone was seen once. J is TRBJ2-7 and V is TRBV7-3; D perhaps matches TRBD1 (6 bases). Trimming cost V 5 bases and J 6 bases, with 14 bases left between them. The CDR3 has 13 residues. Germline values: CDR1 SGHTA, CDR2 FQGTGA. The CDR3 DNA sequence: TGTGCCAGCAGCCGCATTAGAGGGGGCGAGCAGTACTTC. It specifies CASSRIRGGEQYF.

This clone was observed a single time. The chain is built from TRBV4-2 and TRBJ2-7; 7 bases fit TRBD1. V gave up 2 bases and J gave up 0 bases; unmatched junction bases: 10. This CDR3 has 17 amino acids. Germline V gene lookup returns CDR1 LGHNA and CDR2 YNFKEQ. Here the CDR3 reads CASSQQPDRASSYEQYF. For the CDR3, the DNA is TGTGCCAGCAGCCAACAACCTGACAGGGCAAGCTCCTACGAGCAGTACTTC.

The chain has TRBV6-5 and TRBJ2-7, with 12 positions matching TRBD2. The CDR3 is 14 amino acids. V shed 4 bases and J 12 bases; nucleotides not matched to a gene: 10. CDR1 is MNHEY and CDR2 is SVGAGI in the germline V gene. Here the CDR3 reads CASSSYGLAGRMYF. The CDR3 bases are TGTGCCAGCAGTTCCTACGGACTAGCGGGGAGAATGTACTTC.

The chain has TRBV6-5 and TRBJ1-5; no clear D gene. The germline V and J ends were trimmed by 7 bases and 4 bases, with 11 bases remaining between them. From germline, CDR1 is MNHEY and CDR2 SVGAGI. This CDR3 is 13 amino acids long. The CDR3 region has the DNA TGTGCCAGCAACGTGGCTCTGAATCAGCCCCAGCATTTT. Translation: CASNVALNQPQHF.

Here the CDR3 reads CASRQGDYGYTF. The CDR3, as DNA: TGTGCCAGCAGGCAGGGGGACTATGGCTACACCTTC. The gene calls are TRBV12-3 or TRBV12-4 and TRBJ1-2; TRBD1 matches 7 bases. Trimming removed 6 bases from V and 3 bases from J; junction bases left unmatched: 1. This CDR3 is built from 12 residues.

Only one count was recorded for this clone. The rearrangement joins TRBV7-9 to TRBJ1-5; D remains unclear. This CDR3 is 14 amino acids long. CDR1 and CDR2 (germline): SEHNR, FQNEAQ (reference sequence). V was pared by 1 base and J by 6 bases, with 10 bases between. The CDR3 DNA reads TGTGCCAGCAGCTTAGGAGGGCTCGGTCAGCCCCAGCATTTT. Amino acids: CASSLGGLGQPQHF.